The 11 T cell receptor beta chains below come from one sample, sequenced in a study of beta chain features in type 1 diabetes. Study-wide findings and caveats: There was a moderate but significant shortening of TCRB CDR3s in all four CD4+ subsets of Type 1 diabetes patients.

These receptors have no known antigen. The isolated RNA, all of it, was reverse transcribed, so expressed TCRB transcripts were what got sequenced. Clones were sequenced by immunoSEQ multiplex PCR, and TCRdb holds only the in-frame ones, with some missing. The top ten clones hold about 0.95% of a sample with about 190,000 clones, 7.8% of them seen once. The material sequenced was central memory CD4+ T cells from blood. The receptor source for this set is a woman aged 40-49 years with type 1 diabetes.

This clone was found a few times. The genes are TRBV6-5 and TRBJ2-7, with 8 bases lining up with TRBD1. V shed 7 bases and J 2 bases; nucleotides not matched to a gene: 1. This CDR3 has 12 residues. Germline CDR1 MNHEY, CDR2 SVGAGI. CDR3 nucleotide sequence: TGTGCCAGCACGGACAGGGCCTACGAGCAGTACTTC. It specifies CASTDRAYEQYF.

A few counts support this clone. This chain joins TRBV28 and TRBJ2-5; D perhaps matches TRBD1 (6 bases). Trimming left V 7 bases short and J 4 bases short, with 16 bases between. The germline V gene encodes CDR1 MDHEN and CDR2 SYDVKM. CDR3 length: 14 amino acids. CDR3 bases: TGTGCCAGCAAATTACCACAGGGCCCAGAGACCCAGTACTTC. Translating it yields CASKLPQGPETQYF. The whole variable domain, remainder taken from reference TRBV28 and TRBJ2-5, is DVKVTQSSRYLVKRTGEKVFLECVQDMDHENMFWYRQDPGLGLRLIYFSYDVKMKEKGDIPEGYSVSREKKERFSLILESASTNQTSMYLCASKLPQGPETQYFGPGTRLLVL.

This clone has more than one count but fewer than ten. This chain uses TRBV30 with TRBJ2-5, with D tentatively TRBD1 (6 bases). Germline assignment: CDR1 GTSNPN and CDR2 SVGIG (reference sequence). Between the trimmed V and J ends, which lost 5 bases and 1 base, there was a span of 17 bases. The CDR3 covers 15 residues. The CDR3 sequence: CAWVMKTGPQETQYF. CDR3 in DNA: TGTGCCTGGGTGATGAAGACAGGCCCCCAAGAGACCCAGTACTTC.

The chain carries TRBV28 and TRBJ2-7, with TRBD1 as a possible D gene (6 bases). V was pared by 6 bases and J by 0 bases, with 6 bases between. Per the germline V gene, CDR1 is MDHEN and CDR2 is SYDVKM. The CDR3 consists of 12 residues. CDR3 region: CASRGGSYEQYF. CDR3 coding DNA: TGTGCCAGCAGAGGGGGCTCCTACGAGCAGTACTTC. Full variable domain (rest looked up from reference TRBV28 and TRBJ2-7): DVKVTQSSRYLVKRTGEKVFLECVQDMDHENMFWYRQDPGLGLRLIYFSYDVKMKEKGDIPEGYSVSREKKERFSLILESASTNQTSMYLCASRGGSYEQYFGPGTRLTVT.

A few counts support this clone. The rearrangement joins TRBV28 to TRBJ1-2; perhaps TRBD1 as D (5 bases). CDR1 and CDR2 from the germline V gene are MDHEN and SYDVKM. The CDR3 extends over 14 amino acids. Between the trimmed V and J ends, which lost 10 bases and 1 base, there was a span of 16 bases. The CDR3 is CATAASQGNYGYTF. CDR3 coding DNA: TGTGCCACCGCGGCCTCCCAGGGTAACTATGGCTACACCTTC.

The gene calls are TRBV18 and TRBJ2-2; D possibly corresponds to TRBD1 (6 bases). Germline V CDR1 and CDR2: KGHSH, LQKENI. This CDR3 is 14 amino acids long. The V end was cut by 7 bases, the J end by 4 bases, with 13 bases between. The CDR3 reads CASYQTGGTGELFF. CDR3 coding DNA: TGTGCCAGCTATCAGACAGGAGGCACCGGGGAGCTGTTTTTT. The whole variable domain, remainder taken from reference TRBV18 and TRBJ2-2, is NAGVMQNPRHLVRRRGQEARLRCSPMKGHSHVYWYRQLPEEGLKFMVYLQKENIIDESGMPKERFSAEFPKEGPSILRIQQVVRGDSAAYFCASYQTGGTGELFFGEGSRLTVL.

This clone was counted a few times. The chain recombines TRBV7-3 with TRBJ1-2; no clear D. This CDR3 comprises 15 residues. Germline V gives CDR1 SGHTA, CDR2 FQGTGA. V shed 0 bases and J shed 8 bases, with 16 bases lying between them. The CDR3 DNA is TGTGCCAGCAGCTTAACTAGTACGGTATCTAAAGGCTACACCTTC. As protein: CASSLTSTVSKGYTF.

This clone turned up a few times. The chain has TRBV5-1 and TRBJ2-1, with 7 positions matching TRBD2. V lost 0 bases, J lost 9 bases, and 9 bases stayed unmatched. Germline V gene lookup returns CDR1 SGHRS and CDR2 YFSETQ. The length of the CDR3 is 15 residues. CDR3: CASSLAGTTSFEQFF. The CDR3 nucleotides read TGCGCCAGCAGCTTGGCCGGGACTACAAGCTTTGAGCAGTTCTTC.

This chain joins TRBV6-6 and TRBJ2-5; D not certain. This CDR3 contains 11 residues. Trimming cost V 5 bases and J 5 bases, with 6 bases left between them. Germline V gene lookup returns CDR1 MNHNY and CDR2 SVGAGI (reference sequence). The CDR3: CASSTGETQYF. The CDR3 bases are TGTGCCAGCAGTACGGGTGAGACCCAGTACTTC.

This clone has a handful of counts. Other DNA sequences in this specimen translate into the identical CDR3. V and J are TRBV28 and TRBJ2-7; D might be TRBD1 (6 bases). This CDR3 is built from 13 residues. Trimming shortened V by 5 bases and J by 3 bases, and 11 bases separated the two germline ends. CDR1 is MDHEN and CDR2 is SYDVKM in the germline V gene. The CDR3 region has the DNA TGTGCCAGCAGTCCCGGACAGATCTACGAGCAGTACTTC. This sequence encodes CASSPGQIYEQYF.

This clone was seen a few times. The chain joins TRBV5-6 to TRBJ2-2, with D possibly TRBD2 on 5 matching bases. CDR1 is SGHDT and CDR2 is YYEEEE in the germline V gene. V lost 4 bases, J lost 4 bases, and 8 bases lay in between. The CDR3 runs to 13 residues. In DNA, the CDR3 is TGTGCCAGCAGCCGGAGGTCCACCGGGGAGCTGTTTTTT. It codes for CASSRRSTGELFF.